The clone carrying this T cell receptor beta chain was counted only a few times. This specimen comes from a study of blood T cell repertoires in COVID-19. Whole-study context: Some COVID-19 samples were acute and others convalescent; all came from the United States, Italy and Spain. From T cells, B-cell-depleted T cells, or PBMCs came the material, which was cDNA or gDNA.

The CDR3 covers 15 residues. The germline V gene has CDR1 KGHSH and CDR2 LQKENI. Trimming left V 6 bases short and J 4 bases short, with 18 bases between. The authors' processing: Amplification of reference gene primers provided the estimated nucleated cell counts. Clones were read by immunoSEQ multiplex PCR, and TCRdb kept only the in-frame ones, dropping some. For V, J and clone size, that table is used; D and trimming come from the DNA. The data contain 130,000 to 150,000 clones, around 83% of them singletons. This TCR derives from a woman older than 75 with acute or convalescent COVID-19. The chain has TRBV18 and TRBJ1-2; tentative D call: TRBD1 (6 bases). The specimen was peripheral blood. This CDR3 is CASSPNRENLYGYTF. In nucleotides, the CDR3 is TGTGCCAGCTCGCCCAACAGGGAAAACCTCTATGGCTACACCTTC.